This TCR beta chain was recovered during a study of cytomegalovirus exposure and HLA in healthy donors. Study at large: According to later analysis, the same platform produced the roughly 130 validation and several hundred first-cohort repertoires.

General study findings and limits: Whilst most TCR sequences proved rare, a subset of public TCRs occurred across many donors. According to the study, approximately 150 TCR beta chains were cytomegalovirus-associated.

With 5 bases removed from V and 4 bases from J, the gap between germline ends came to 2 bases. Germline CDR1 and CDR2: LNHDA and SQIVND (reference sequence). The CDR3 contains 11 residues. The data were produced by immunoSEQ multiplex PCR, yet TCRdb's version contains in-frame clones alone and is incomplete. The sample gives about 98,000 clones, about 88% of which show up once; less than 7.5% is in the top ten. With regard to this clone: What it recognizes is unknown. Other nucleotide sequences from this sample produce the same CDR3.

This sequence joins TRBV19 and TRBJ2-2; D uncertain. The receptor's source is a man younger than 30 in good health and CMV-seropositive. The sequenced material came from PBMCs. The CDR3 protein is CASSLTGELFF. The CDR3 DNA is TGTGCCAGTAGTCTCACCGGGGAGCTGTTTTTT.